This T cell receptor (beta chain) comes out of a study of blood T cells in healthy people across ages. Every donor contributed roughly 10 milliliters of peripheral blood by blood draw. Notes on the study in general: Diversity figures based on one million T cells were deemed too low.

Next came a second PCR, run for about 6 to 11 cycles, which used a sample-barcoded 5' primer along with a J-beta primer mix. TCRdb redid the calling of the 5' RACE reads with MiXCR, one entry per CDR3 protein. The data hold about 800,000 distinct CDR3 sequences, with over 45% observed a single time. This CDR3 contains 15 residues. Trimming shortened V by 1 base and J by 9 bases, and 16 bases separated the two germline ends. Germline values: CDR1 SGHTA, CDR2 FQGNSA. This clonotype was seen a handful of times. What it binds is unknown. The chain has TRBV7-2 and TRBJ2-1; tentative D call: TRBD2 (6 bases). The sequencing input was blood. The sequence came from a man younger than 40 in good health. The chain's CDR3 is CASSLVPSGPAEQFF. CDR3 sequence (DNA): TGTGCCAGCAGCTTAGTTCCCAGCGGGCCGGCTGAGCAGTTCTTC.